This T cell receptor (beta chain) appears in the sequencing data of a study of blood T cell repertoires in COVID-19. Study at large: Acute-phase and convalescent COVID-19 samples originated in the United States, Italy and Spain. PBMCs, B-cell-depleted T cells, or T cells provided the cDNA or gDNA that made up the material.

Authors' data handling: Reference gene primer amplification gave nucleated cell count estimates. Some clones are missing from TCRdb's copy, which holds only in-frame ones; the method was immunoSEQ multiplex PCR. That table supplies the V and J calls and clone size; D and trimming were determined from the DNA. There are roughly 92,000 clones in the sample; approximately 87% occur only once, and approximately 7.4% lies in the top ten. The sequence derives from a human donor with acute or convalescent COVID-19. The donor label of this sample is uncertain. The specimen was peripheral blood.

This CDR3 is CASIVPGQGNYGYTF. The CDR3 DNA reads as TGTGCCAGCATCGTCCCGGGACAGGGTAACTATGGCTACACCTTC. The chain joins TRBV28 to TRBJ1-2; 9 bases match TRBD1. The V segment lost 7 bases and the J segment 1 base; nucleotides outside the gene matches: 7. The CDR3 extends over 15 amino acids. Germline loops: CDR1 MDHEN, CDR2 SYDVKM.